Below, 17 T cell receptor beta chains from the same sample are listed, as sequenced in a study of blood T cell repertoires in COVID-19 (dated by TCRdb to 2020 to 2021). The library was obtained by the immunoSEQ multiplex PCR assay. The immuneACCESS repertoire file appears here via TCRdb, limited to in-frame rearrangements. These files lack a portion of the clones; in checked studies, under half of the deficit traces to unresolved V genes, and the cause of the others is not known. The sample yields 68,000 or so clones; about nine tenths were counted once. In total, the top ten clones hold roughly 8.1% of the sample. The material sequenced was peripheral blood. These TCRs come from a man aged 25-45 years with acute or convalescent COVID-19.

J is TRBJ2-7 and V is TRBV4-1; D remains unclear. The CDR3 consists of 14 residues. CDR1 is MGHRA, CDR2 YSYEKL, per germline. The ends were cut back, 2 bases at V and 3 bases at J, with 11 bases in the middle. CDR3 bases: TGCGCCAGCAGCCAATACGACAATAGCTACGAGCAGTACTTC. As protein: CASSQYDNSYEQYF.

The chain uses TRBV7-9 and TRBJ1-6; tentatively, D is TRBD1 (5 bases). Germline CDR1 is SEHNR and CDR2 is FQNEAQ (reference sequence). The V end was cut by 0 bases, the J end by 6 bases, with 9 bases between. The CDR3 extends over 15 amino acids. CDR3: CASSLATVTNSPLHF. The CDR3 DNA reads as TGTGCCAGCAGCTTAGCGACAGTGACTAATTCACCCCTCCACTTT.

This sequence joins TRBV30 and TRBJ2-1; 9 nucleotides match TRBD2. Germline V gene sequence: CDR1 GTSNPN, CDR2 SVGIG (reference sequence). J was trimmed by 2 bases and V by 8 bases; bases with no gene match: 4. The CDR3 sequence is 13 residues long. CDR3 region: CAGSGRPYNEQFF. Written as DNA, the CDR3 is TGTGCCGGAAGCGGGAGGCCCTACAATGAGCAGTTCTTC.

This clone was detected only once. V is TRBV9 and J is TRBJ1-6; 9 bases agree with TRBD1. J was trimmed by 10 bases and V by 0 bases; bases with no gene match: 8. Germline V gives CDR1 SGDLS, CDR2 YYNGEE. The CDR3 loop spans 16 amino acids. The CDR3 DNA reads TGTGCCAGCAGCGTAGTTCCGGGACAGGGATCCTCACCCCTCCACTTT. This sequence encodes CASSVVPGQGSSPLHF.

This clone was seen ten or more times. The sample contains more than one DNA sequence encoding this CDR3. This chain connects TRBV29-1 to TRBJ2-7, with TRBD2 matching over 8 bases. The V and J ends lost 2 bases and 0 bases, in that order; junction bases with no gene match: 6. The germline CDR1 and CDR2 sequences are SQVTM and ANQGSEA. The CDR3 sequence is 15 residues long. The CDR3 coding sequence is TGCAGCGTTGAATACTTGAGCGGGAGCTCCTACGAGCAGTACTTC. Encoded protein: CSVEYLSGSSYEQYF.

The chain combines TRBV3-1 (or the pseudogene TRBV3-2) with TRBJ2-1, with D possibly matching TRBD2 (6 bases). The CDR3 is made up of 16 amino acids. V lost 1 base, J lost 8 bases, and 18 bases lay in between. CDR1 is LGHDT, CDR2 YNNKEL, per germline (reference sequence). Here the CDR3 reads CASSQVGREIGHEQFF. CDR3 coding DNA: TGTGCCAGCAGCCAAGTAGGTCGGGAGATAGGCCATGAGCAGTTCTTC.

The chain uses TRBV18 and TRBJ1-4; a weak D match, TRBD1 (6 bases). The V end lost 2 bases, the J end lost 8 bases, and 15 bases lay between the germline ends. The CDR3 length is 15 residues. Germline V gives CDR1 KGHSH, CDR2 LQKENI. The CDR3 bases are TGTGCCAGCTCACCATCTACACAGGGCGCCGAAAAACTGTTTTTT. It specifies CASSPSTQGAEKLFF.

This CDR3 reads CASSLDAGGSEQYF. CDR3 nucleotide sequence: TGTGCCAGCAGCTTAGACGCGGGAGGGTCCGAGCAGTACTTC. The chain employs TRBV7-2 and TRBJ2-7; 9 bases agree with TRBD2. From germline, CDR1 is SGHTA and CDR2 FQGNSA. Losses at the gene ends were 1 base for V and 6 bases for J; bases not matched to a gene: 4. The CDR3 consists of 14 residues.

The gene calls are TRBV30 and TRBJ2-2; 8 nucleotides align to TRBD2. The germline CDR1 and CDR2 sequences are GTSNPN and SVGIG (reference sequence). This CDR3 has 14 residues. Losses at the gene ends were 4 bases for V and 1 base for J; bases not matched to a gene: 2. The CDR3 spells CAWNSGGNTGELFF. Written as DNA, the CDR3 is TGTGCCTGGAACAGCGGGGGGAACACCGGGGAGCTGTTTTTT.

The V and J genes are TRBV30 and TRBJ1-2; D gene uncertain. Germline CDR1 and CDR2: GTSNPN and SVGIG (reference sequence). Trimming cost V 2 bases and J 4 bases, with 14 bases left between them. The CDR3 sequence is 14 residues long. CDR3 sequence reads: CAWSLQTSVYGYTF. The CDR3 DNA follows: TGTGCCTGGAGTCTCCAAACAAGTGTCTATGGCTACACCTTC.

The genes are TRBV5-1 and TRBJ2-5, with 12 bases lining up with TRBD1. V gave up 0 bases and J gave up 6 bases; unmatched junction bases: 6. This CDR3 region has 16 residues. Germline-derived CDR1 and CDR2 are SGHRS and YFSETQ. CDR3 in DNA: TGCGCCAGCAGCTTGGAAGGGACAGGGGGCGTCAAGACCCAGTACTTC. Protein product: CASSLEGTGGVKTQYF.

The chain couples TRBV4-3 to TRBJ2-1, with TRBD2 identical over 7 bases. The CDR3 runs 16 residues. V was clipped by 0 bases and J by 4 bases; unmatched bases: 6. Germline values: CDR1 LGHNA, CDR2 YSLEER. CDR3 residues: CASSQEGSGTYNEQFF. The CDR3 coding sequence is TGCGCCAGCAGCCAAGAGGGGAGCGGGACTTACAATGAGCAGTTCTTC.

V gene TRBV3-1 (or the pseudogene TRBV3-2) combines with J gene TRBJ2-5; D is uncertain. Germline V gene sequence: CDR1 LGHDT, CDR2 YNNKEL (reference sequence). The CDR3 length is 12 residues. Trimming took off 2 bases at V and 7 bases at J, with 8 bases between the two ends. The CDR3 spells CASSQTFGTQYF. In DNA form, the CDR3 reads TGTGCCAGCAGCCAAACTTTTGGGACCCAGTACTTC.

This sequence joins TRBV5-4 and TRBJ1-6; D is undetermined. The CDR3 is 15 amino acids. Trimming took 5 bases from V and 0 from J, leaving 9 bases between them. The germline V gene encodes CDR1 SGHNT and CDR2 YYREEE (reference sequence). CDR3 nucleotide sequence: TGTGCCAGCAGACGAGGAAGCTCCTATAATTCACCCCTCCACTTT. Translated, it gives CASRRGSSYNSPLHF.

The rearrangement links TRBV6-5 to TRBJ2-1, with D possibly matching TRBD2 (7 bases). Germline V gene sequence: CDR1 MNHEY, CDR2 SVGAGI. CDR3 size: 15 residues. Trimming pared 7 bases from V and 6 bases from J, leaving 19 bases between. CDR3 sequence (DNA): TGTGCCAGCACCCGGGCAAGGGGGGGGATCAATGAGCAGTTCTTC. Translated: CASTRARGGINEQFF.

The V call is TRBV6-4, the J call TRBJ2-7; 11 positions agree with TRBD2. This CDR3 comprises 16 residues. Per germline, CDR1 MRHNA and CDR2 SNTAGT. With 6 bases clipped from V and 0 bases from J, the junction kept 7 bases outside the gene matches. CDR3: CASRIGTSGSSYEQYF. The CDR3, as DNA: TGTGCCAGCAGGATCGGGACTAGCGGAAGCTCCTACGAGCAGTACTTC.

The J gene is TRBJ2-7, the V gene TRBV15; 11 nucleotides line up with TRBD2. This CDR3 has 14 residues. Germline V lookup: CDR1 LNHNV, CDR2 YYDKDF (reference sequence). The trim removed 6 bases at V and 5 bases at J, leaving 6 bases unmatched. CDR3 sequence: CATSSTSGNDEQYF. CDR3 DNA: TGTGCCACCAGTTCGACTAGCGGGAACGACGAGCAGTACTTC.